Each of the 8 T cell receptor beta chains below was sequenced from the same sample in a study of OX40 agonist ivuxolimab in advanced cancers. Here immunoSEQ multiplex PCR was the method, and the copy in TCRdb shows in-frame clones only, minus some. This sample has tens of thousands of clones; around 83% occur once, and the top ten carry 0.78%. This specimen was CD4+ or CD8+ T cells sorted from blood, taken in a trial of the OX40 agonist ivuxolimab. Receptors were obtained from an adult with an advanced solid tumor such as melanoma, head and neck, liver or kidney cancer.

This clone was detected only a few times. CDR3 loop: CASSPQGDRGPYEQYF. CDR3 nucleotide sequence: TGCGCCAGCAGCCCTCAAGGGGACAGGGGGCCCTACGAGCAGTACTTC. The chain is built from TRBV4-1 and TRBJ2-7; 12 bases are a match to TRBD1. This CDR3 region has 16 residues. V was pared by 4 bases and J by 2 bases, with 6 bases of the junction left unmatched. In germline, CDR1 is MGHRA, CDR2 YSYEKL.

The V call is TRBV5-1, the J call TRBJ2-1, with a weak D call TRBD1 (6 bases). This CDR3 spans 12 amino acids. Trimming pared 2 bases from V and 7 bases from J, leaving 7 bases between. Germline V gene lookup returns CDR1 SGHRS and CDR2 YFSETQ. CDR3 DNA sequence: TGCGCCAGCAGCTTTACAGGGAATGAGCAGTTCTTC. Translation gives CASSFTGNEQFF.

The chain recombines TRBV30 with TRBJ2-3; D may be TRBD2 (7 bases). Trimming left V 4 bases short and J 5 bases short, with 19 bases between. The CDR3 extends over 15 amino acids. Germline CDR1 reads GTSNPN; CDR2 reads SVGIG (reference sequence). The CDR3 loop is CAWTGMRGGKDTQYF. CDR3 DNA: TGTGCCTGGACGGGTATGAGGGGGGGGAAAGATACGCAGTATTTT. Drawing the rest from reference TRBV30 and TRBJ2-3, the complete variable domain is SQTIHQWPATLVQPVGSPLSLECTVEGTSNPNLYWYRQAAGRGLQLLFYSVGIGQISSEVPQNLSASRPQDRQFILSSKKLLLSDSGFYLCAWTGMRGGKDTQYFGPGTRLTVL.

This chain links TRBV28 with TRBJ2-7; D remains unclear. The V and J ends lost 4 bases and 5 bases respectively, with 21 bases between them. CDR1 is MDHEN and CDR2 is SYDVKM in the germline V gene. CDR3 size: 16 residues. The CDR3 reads CASSSPGQTRRNEQYF. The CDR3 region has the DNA TGTGCCAGCAGTTCCCCGGGCCAAACGCGCCGTAACGAGCAGTACTTC.

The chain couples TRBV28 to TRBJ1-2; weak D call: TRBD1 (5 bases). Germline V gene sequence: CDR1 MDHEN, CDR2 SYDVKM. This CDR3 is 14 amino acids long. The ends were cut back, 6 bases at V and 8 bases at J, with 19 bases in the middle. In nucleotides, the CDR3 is TGTGCCAGCAGCAAGGGGACCTCACGGCGGGGCTACACCTTC. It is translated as CASSKGTSRRGYTF.

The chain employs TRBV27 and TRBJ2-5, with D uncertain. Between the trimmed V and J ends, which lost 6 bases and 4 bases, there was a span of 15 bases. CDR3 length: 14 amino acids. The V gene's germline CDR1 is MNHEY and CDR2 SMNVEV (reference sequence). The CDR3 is CASRTTASTETQYF. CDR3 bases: TGTGCCAGCAGAACGACCGCCTCGACAGAGACCCAGTACTTC.

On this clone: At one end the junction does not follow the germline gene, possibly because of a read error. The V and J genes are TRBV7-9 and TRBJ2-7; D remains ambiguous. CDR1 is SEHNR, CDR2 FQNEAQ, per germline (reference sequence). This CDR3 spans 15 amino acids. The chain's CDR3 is CAGSLDRSSSYEQYF. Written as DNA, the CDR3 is TGTGCCGGCAGCTTAGATCGGAGTAGCTCCTACGAGCAGTACTTC.

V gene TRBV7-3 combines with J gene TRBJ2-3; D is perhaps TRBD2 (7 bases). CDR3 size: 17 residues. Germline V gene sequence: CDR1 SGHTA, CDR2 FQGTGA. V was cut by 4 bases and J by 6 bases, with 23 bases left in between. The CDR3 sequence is CASSSTGGPYRGDTQYF. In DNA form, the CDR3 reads TGTGCCAGCAGCTCGACGGGGGGCCCCTACCGAGGGGATACGCAGTATTTT.